Below are 17 T cell receptor beta chains sequenced from a single sample in a study of T-cell memory formation after mild COVID-19. From the 5' RACE reads, TCRdb called clonotypes with MiXCR, one entry per CDR3 protein. The sample yields about 320,000 distinct CDR3 sequences, 14% seen once. The sample was PBMCs or a T cell subset sorted from them (not recorded which). The source of these receptors is a man between 18 and 35 years old who had mild COVID-19 (a few samples of this study predate the infection). Cell type and time point are not known.

The chain has TRBV4-3 and TRBJ1-2, with D possibly TRBD1 on 5 matching bases. The V end was cut by 0 bases, the J end by 5 bases, with 16 bases between. CDR1 is LGHNA, CDR2 YSLEER, per germline. The CDR3 runs 16 residues. The CDR3 nucleotides are TGCGCCAGCAGCCAAGATTTGGGAGGGACCATTTATGGCTACACCTTC. Translated: CASSQDLGGTIYGYTF.

This chain connects TRBV7-6 to TRBJ2-3, with TRBD2 as a possible D gene (5 bases). From germline, CDR1 is SGHVS and CDR2 FNYEAQ. V lost 4 bases and J lost 1, with 21 bases in between. CDR3 length: 18 amino acids. CDR3 loop: CASSSRKWGEEGTDTQYF. As DNA, the CDR3 is TGTGCCAGCAGCTCACGCAAATGGGGAGAAGAGGGCACAGATACGCAGTATTTT.

The J gene is TRBJ2-1, the V gene TRBV6-5, with 10 positions matching TRBD1. Germline CDR1 and CDR2: MNHEY and SVGAGI. Trimming cost V 2 bases and J 6 bases; bases outside gene matches: 4. The CDR3 is made up of 15 amino acids. CDR3 nucleotides: TGTGCCAGCAGTTACCGGGACAGGGGTGGCAATGAGCAGTTCTTC. Amino acid sequence: CASSYRDRGGNEQFF.

This chain links TRBV9 with TRBJ2-1; the match to TRBD1 covers 11 bases. Germline CDR1 is SGDLS and CDR2 is YYNGEE. With 5 bases clipped from V and 3 bases from J, the junction kept 4 bases outside the gene matches. This CDR3 is built from 15 residues. CDR3: CASSRDRGNYNEQFF. In DNA, the CDR3 is TGTGCCAGCAGTCGGGACAGGGGGAACTACAATGAGCAGTTCTTC.

The J gene is TRBJ1-2, the V gene TRBV7-2; D not resolved. Trimming stripped 4 bases from V and 4 bases from J, with 13 bases between. Per germline, CDR1 SGHTA and CDR2 FQGNSA. The CDR3 runs 14 residues. This CDR3 is CASSWIGGGYGYTF. In DNA, the CDR3 is TGTGCCAGCAGCTGGATAGGAGGTGGCTATGGCTACACCTTC. The entire variable domain, with the rest obtained from reference TRBV7-2 and TRBJ1-2, is as follows: GAGVSQSPSNKVTEKGKDVELRCDPISGHTALYWYRQSLGQGLEFLIYFQGNSAPDKSGLPSDRFSAERTGGSVSTLTIQRTQQEDSAVYLCASSWIGGGYGYTFGSGTRLTVV.

This clonotype was observed a handful of times. This chain joins TRBV2 and TRBJ2-1, with D possibly matching TRBD1 (5 bases). Per germline, CDR1 SNHLY and CDR2 FYNNEI. The ends were cut back, 8 bases at V and 6 bases at J, with 17 bases in the middle. The CDR3 has 14 amino acids. CDR3 nucleotides: TGTGCCAGCCTCACTCCCCAGGGAAGCAATGAGCAGTTCTTC. Its translation: CASLTPQGSNEQFF.

This clonotype was found once. This sequence joins TRBV7-6 and TRBJ2-1; D is unresolved. Germline V lookup: CDR1 SGHVS, CDR2 FNYEAQ. V was trimmed by 3 bases and J by 6 bases, leaving 6 bases between them. The CDR3 loop spans 12 amino acids. In nucleotides, the CDR3 is TGTGCCAGCAGCTTTGTACCCAATGAGCAGTTCTTC. Protein sequence: CASSFVPNEQFF.

This clonotype has ten or more counts. This chain connects TRBV12-3 or TRBV12-4 to TRBJ2-5, with D possibly being TRBD1 (6 bases). Trimming took off 6 bases at V and 5 bases at J, with 19 bases between the two ends. The CDR3 loop spans 15 amino acids. Written as DNA, the CDR3 is TGTGCCAGCAGCACCCACAGGGCCGGTATCGAGACCCAGTACTTC. It codes for CASSTHRAGIETQYF.

In this sample, this clonotype turned up many times. This chain links TRBV5-1 with TRBJ1-2; a weak D match, TRBD1 (6 bases). Germline V gene lookup returns CDR1 SGHRS and CDR2 YFSETQ. The CDR3 contains 15 residues. The V gene lost 4 bases and the J gene lost 2 bases, with 15 bases spanning the gap. The CDR3 nucleotides are TGCGCCAGCAGCCCGGACGGACAGTGGAACTATGGCTACACCTTC. It encodes CASSPDGQWNYGYTF.

The chain combines TRBV5-1 with TRBJ2-1; a weak D match, TRBD1 (6 bases). This CDR3 is built from 15 residues. Trimming shortened V by 3 bases and J by 0 bases, and 10 bases separated the two germline ends. Germline CDR1 reads SGHRS; CDR2 reads YFSETQ. The CDR3 nucleotides read TGCGCCAGCAGCTCCAGGGACAACTCCTACAATGAGCAGTTCTTC. Translating it yields CASSSRDNSYNEQFF.

The V call is TRBV3-1, the J call TRBJ1-4; possible D gene TRBD1, 6 bases. The CDR3 sequence is 15 residues long. Germline CDR1 reads LGHDT; CDR2 reads YNNKEL (reference sequence). The V gene lost 3 bases and the J gene lost 8 bases, with 16 bases spanning the gap. The CDR3, as DNA: TGTGCCAGCAGCCAGGGGGCCGGAGCGGGAGAAAAACTGTTTTTT. It yields the protein CASSQGAGAGEKLFF.

A note on this clonotype: It may be a read error: a sequence one base away is much more abundant. The J gene is TRBJ2-1, the V gene TRBV5-4; 9 nucleotides line up with TRBD2. V shed 3 bases, J shed 6 bases, and the junction held 7 bases outside the gene matches. The germline V gene encodes CDR1 SGHNT and CDR2 YYREEE (reference sequence). The length of the CDR3 is 15 residues. The CDR3 DNA follows: TGTGCCAGCAGCTGGCCGACAGCGGGGGGCAATGAGCAGTTCTTC. Encoded protein: CASSWPTAGGNEQFF.

The chain uses TRBV5-1 and TRBJ2-5; D ambiguous. Trimming pared 4 bases from V and 0 bases from J, leaving 4 bases between. This CDR3 comprises 12 residues. Per the germline V gene, CDR1 is SGHRS and CDR2 is YFSETQ. Written as DNA, the CDR3 is TGCGCCAGCAGCGATCACCAAGAGACCCAGTACTTC. Its translation is CASSDHQETQYF.

V gene TRBV4-1 combines with J gene TRBJ1-4; maybe TRBD1 (5 bases). Per the germline V gene, CDR1 is MGHRA and CDR2 is YSYEKL. With 5 bases removed from V and 8 bases from J, the gap between germline ends came to 15 bases. CDR3 size: 14 residues. The CDR3 is CASSKMGDLEKLFF. The CDR3 coding sequence is TGCGCCAGCAGCAAAATGGGGGATTTGGAAAAACTGTTTTTT.

This clonotype was seen repeatedly, ten times or more. This chain joins TRBV20-1 and TRBJ1-2; D gene unclear. The CDR3 is 16 amino acids. V lost 1 base, J lost 8 bases, and 23 bases lay in between. Germline V gives CDR1 DFQATT, CDR2 SNEGSKA (reference sequence). CDR3 in DNA: TGCAGTGCTAGAGCCACCCTTACGGCTTACGAACGAGGCTACACCTTC. This gives the protein CSARATLTAYERGYTF.

The rearrangement links TRBV5-5 to TRBJ2-3; 7 nucleotides agree with TRBD1. V gave up 4 bases and J gave up 4 bases; unmatched junction bases: 6. CDR1 is SGHKS, CDR2 YYEKEE, per germline (reference sequence). The CDR3 runs 14 residues. The CDR3 loop is CASSRQTGPDTQYF. CDR3 nucleotide sequence: TGTGCCAGCAGCCGCCAGACAGGGCCAGATACGCAGTATTTT.

This clonotype occurred a few times. The V and J genes are TRBV3-1 and TRBJ1-6; TRBD1 might be the D (6 bases). V was cut by 4 bases and J by 3 bases, with 7 bases left in between. The CDR3 has 14 amino acids. Germline lookup yields CDR1 LGHDT and CDR2 YNNKEL (reference sequence). The chain's CDR3 is CASSRTDYNSPLHF. The CDR3 nucleotides read TGTGCCAGCAGCCGGACAGACTATAATTCACCCCTCCACTTT.